This is a list of T cell receptor beta chains from one sample in a study of blood T cell repertoires in COVID-19. Profiling relied on immunoSEQ multiplex PCR, and the TCRdb table lists in-frame clones only, not all of them. Altogether over 130,000 clones are present, about 80% being singletons, with the ten largest covering approximately 3.9%. What was sequenced was peripheral blood. Receptors originate from an older woman with acute or convalescent COVID-19. Each CDR3 is given with its conserved first and last residue. D genes are given only for firm matches. Clone size is given for some rows only: seen once, a few or many times, or a class if the clone is expanded.

j_gene	v_gene	d_gene	abundance	CDR3aa	CDR3nt
TRBJ1-2	TRBV24-1	TRBD1	-	CATSDSPDRDNYGYTF	TGTGCCACCAGTGATTCCCCAGACAGGGATAACTATGGCTACACCTTC
TRBJ2-7	TRBV6-6	TRBD2	-	CASSSWKTSTYEQYF	TGTGCCAGCAGTTCCTGGAAGACTAGCACCTACGAGCAGTACTTC
TRBJ2-7	TRBV9	-	-	CASSVGRGAIYEQYF	TGTGCCAGCAGCGTAGGACGGGGGGCGATCTACGAGCAGTACTTC
TRBJ1-5	TRBV4-2	TRBD1	-	CASSQQGDQPQHF	TGTGCCAGCAGCCAACAGGGGGATCAGCCCCAGCATTTT
TRBJ1-4	TRBV7-9	-	-	CASSPRRSGNEKLFF	TGTGCCAGCAGCCCGAGGAGGAGCGGTAATGAAAAACTGTTTTTT
TRBJ2-7	TRBV19	TRBD2	-	CASSIDTSAGEQYF	TGTGCCAGTAGTATAGATACTAGCGCGGGAGAGCAGTACTTC
TRBJ1-1	TRBV2	-	-	CASTLQEGNTEAFF	TGTGCCAGCACCTTACAGGAAGGCAACACTGAAGCTTTCTTT
TRBJ2-2	TRBV24-1	-	-	CATESGYRGELFF	TGTGCCACCGAATCCGGGTATCGCGGGGAGCTGTTTTTT
TRBJ1-6	TRBV6-6	-	-	CASIPKRDSPLHF	TGTGCCAGCATCCCCAAGAGGGATTCACCCCTCCACTTT
TRBJ1-4	TRBV27	TRBD1	once	CASSFGTGPEKLFF	TGTGCCAGCAGTTTTGGGACAGGGCCAGAAAAACTGTTTTTT
TRBJ1-1	TRBV13	TRBD1	once	CASSSSDRTGAWNTEAFF	TGTGCCAGCAGCTCGAGTGACAGGACAGGGGCCTGGAACACTGAAGCTTTCTTT
TRBJ2-3	TRBV2	-	once	CASSEAQRSSIVTQYF	TGTGCCAGCAGTGAAGCGCAACGGAGTAGCATAGTTACGCAGTATTTT
TRBJ2-7	TRBV28	TRBD1	-	CASRPGTGAYEQYF	TGTGCCAGCAGACCCGGGACAGGGGCTTACGAGCAGTACTTC
TRBJ1-3	TRBV6-5	-	-	CASSYDQGGNTIYF	TGTGCCAGCAGTTATGATCAGGGGGGAAACACCATATATTTT
TRBJ2-4	TRBV28	-	-	CASSPSKWAFENIQYF	TGTGCCAGCAGTCCCTCGAAATGGGCGTTCGAAAACATTCAGTACTTC
TRBJ1-6	TRBV5-4	-	-	CASSLQGSDSPLHF	TGTGCCAGCAGCTTGCAGGGGAGCGATTCACCCCTCCACTTT
TRBJ2-2	TRBV9	-	-	CASSVFDRATAGELFF	TGTGCCAGCAGCGTATTTGATCGGGCGACAGCCGGGGAGCTGTTTTTT
TRBJ1-5	TRBV18	TRBD1	-	CASSPRDRGYQESNQPQHF	TGTGCCAGCTCACCAAGGGACAGGGGATATCAGGAGAGCAATCAGCCCCAGCATTTT
TRBJ2-3	TRBV3-1/TRBV3-2	-	once	CASSQELWAGDTQYF	TGTGCCAGCAGCCAAGAGTTGTGGGCAGGAGATACGCAGTATTTT
TRBJ1-2	TRBV12-3/TRBV12-4	-	once	CASSDRFEGYTF	TGTGCCAGCAGCGACAGGTTTGAGGGCTACACCTTC
TRBJ1-1	TRBV6-5	-	-	CASTLWTANTEAFF	TGTGCCAGCACCCTGTGGACAGCGAACACTGAAGCTTTCTTT
TRBJ1-1	TRBV18	-	once	CASSLREFRMNTEAFF	TGTGCCAGCTCCCTGCGGGAATTTAGGATGAACACTGAAGCTTTCTTT
TRBJ1-1	TRBV19	TRBD1	-	CASSLGTGANTEAFF	TGTGCCAGTAGTTTGGGGACAGGCGCTAACACTGAAGCTTTCTTT
TRBJ1-2	TRBV18	-	-	CASSPDRANYGYTF	TGTGCCAGCTCACCTGACAGAGCTAACTATGGCTACACCTTC
TRBJ2-5	TRBV9	TRBD2	-	CASSVAGGLRETQYF	TGTGCCAGCAGCGTAGCGGGAGGGCTCCGGGAGACCCAGTACTTC
TRBJ2-2	TRBV7-3	-	-	CASSAAGLHTGELFF	TGTGCCAGCAGCGCCGCCGGACTCCACACCGGGGAGCTGTTTTTT
TRBJ2-5	TRBV4-3	-	few	CASSQGGGSQETQYF	TGCGCCAGCAGCCAAGGAGGTGGCAGCCAAGAGACCCAGTACTTC
TRBJ2-7	TRBV2	-	-	CASSEGDYEQYF	TGTGCCAGCAGTGAAGGAGATTACGAGCAGTACTTC
TRBJ2-1	TRBV5-4	TRBD2	-	CASSGSGRATYNEQFF	TGTGCCAGCAGCGGCAGCGGGAGGGCCACCTACAATGAGCAGTTCTTC